Listed below are T cell receptor beta chains from one sample, sequenced in a study of T cell responses to AZD1222 COVID-19 vaccine. The table came from immunoSEQ multiplex PCR; TCRdb's copy has only in-frame clones and leaves some out. The table shows under 150,000 clones, with more than 70% occurring only once. Sequencing was performed on peripheral blood, taken on day 0 of AZD1222 vaccination. Receptors originate from an adult in good health. Each CDR3 is given without its conserved first and last residue. Not every row has a clone size; where given, it reads once, few, many or a size class.

cdr3_aa,clone_size,v_call,j_call
ASSQQGNYGYT,NA,TRBV2,TRBJ1-2
ASDGRNSYNSPLH,NA,TRBV28,TRBJ1-6
ASSQGMVNSSPLH,NA,TRBV4-2,TRBJ1-6
ASSLGLAGGGNEQF,NA,TRBV13,TRBJ2-1
ASSHAGTRSVNTEAF,NA,TRBV11-2,TRBJ1-1
ASGQLEGYT,NA,TRBV10-2,TRBJ1-2
ASSQWDRSSYNSPLH,NA,TRBV23-1,TRBJ1-6
ASSRNRGGGMNTEAF,NA,TRBV28,TRBJ1-1
ASSQDFVVSNTGELF,NA,TRBV4-3,TRBJ2-2
ASSERGLAGEQF,NA,TRBV9,TRBJ2-1
ASSPDRSSTEAF,NA,TRBV6-5,TRBJ1-1
ASSLAGVGSDTQY,NA,TRBV19,TRBJ2-3
SAREGSEQPQH,NA,TRBV29-1,TRBJ1-5
ASSPATNEKLF,NA,TRBV3-1/TRBV3-2,TRBJ1-4
ASSLVRANYGYT,few,TRBV21-1,TRBJ1-2
ATGDRANTGELF,NA,TRBV24-1,TRBJ2-2
ASSLTQNSPLH,NA,TRBV11-3,TRBJ1-6
ATSDPGSTRETQY,NA,TRBV24-1,TRBJ2-5
ASSPSEQRGYT,NA,TRBV3-1/TRBV3-2,TRBJ1-2
ASSLAGWRSSYEQY,NA,TRBV7-8,TRBJ2-7
ASSLAGGRRTDTQY,NA,TRBV5-4,TRBJ2-3
ASSVEGGTNYGYT,NA,TRBV9,TRBJ1-2
ASSLVRYPPYEQY,NA,TRBV28,TRBJ2-7